Listed here are 11 T cell receptor beta chains from one sample, sequenced in a study of blood T cell repertoires in COVID-19. Generated by immunoSEQ multiplex PCR, the TCRdb table keeps only in-frame clones and is missing some. The table includes 40,000 to 50,000 clones, around 86% detected once. The source material was peripheral blood. The receptors were sampled from a man aged 40-49 years with active COVID-19.

The V gene is TRBV5-5, the J gene TRBJ2-7; D perhaps matches TRBD1 (5 bases). Looked up from germline, CDR1 is SGHKS and CDR2 is YYEKEE (reference sequence). This CDR3 is 13 amino acids long. V was cut by 2 bases and J by 4 bases, with 10 bases left in between. The CDR3 loop reads CASSFKGQYEQYF. Here the CDR3 DNA reads TGTGCCAGCAGCTTCAAGGGGCAGTACGAGCAGTACTTC.

The rearrangement joins TRBV9 to TRBJ1-2; D remains ambiguous. The CDR3 runs to 15 residues. The germline V gene encodes CDR1 SGDLS and CDR2 YYNGEE. The V and J ends lost 0 bases and 0 bases respectively, with 9 bases between them. The CDR3 DNA reads as TGTGCCAGCAGCGTAGACTCTTACCCTAACTATGGCTACACCTTC. It translates to CASSVDSYPNYGYTF. Full variable domain (remainder filled in from reference TRBV9 and TRBJ1-2): DSGVTQTPKHLITATGQRVTLRCSPRSGDLSVYWYQQSLDQGLQFLIQYYNGEERAKGNILERFSAQQFPDLHSELNLSSLELGDSALYFCASSVDSYPNYGYTFGSGTRLTVV.

This clone has only one observation. The rearrangement joins TRBV29-1 to TRBJ2-1; D may be TRBD2 (6 bases). Trimming pared 6 bases from V and 7 bases from J, leaving 19 bases between. Germline V lookup: CDR1 SQVTM, CDR2 ANQGSEA. The CDR3 is 14 amino acids. Here the CDR3 DNA reads TGCAGCGTCGTACCCCGGGACTCAATTAATGAGCAGTTCTTC. It translates to CSVVPRDSINEQFF.

The chain recombines TRBV29-1 with TRBJ2-5; 7 nucleotides agree with TRBD1. Germline V gene lookup returns CDR1 SQVTM and CDR2 ANQGSEA. The CDR3 has 13 residues. The ends lost 6 bases at V and 0 bases at J; junction bases unmatched: 4. The CDR3 region is CSVQQGNQETQYF. CDR3 nucleotides: TGCAGCGTCCAACAGGGGAACCAAGAGACCCAGTACTTC.

The chain combines TRBV28 with TRBJ2-1; 7 bases are shared with TRBD2. CDR3 size: 13 residues. Germline V gives CDR1 MDHEN, CDR2 SYDVKM. Unmatched junction bases numbered 7, after V lost 6 bases and J lost 8 bases. The CDR3 DNA follows: TGTGCCAGCAGGGGGACTGGGGGGGATGAGCAGTTCTTC. Protein: CASRGTGGDEQFF.

The chain recombines TRBV9 with TRBJ2-7; D remains ambiguous. V lost 1 base to trimming and J lost 2 bases, with 10 bases between them. The CDR3 loop spans 14 amino acids. CDR1 is SGDLS, CDR2 YYNGEE, per germline. The CDR3 sequence is CASSVSTYPYEQYF. CDR3 DNA sequence: TGTGCCAGCAGCGTATCAACTTATCCCTACGAGCAGTACTTC. The full variable domain, rest sourced from reference TRBV9 and TRBJ2-7, is DSGVTQTPKHLITATGQRVTLRCSPRSGDLSVYWYQQSLDQGLQFLIQYYNGEERAKGNILERFSAQQFPDLHSELNLSSLELGDSALYFCASSVSTYPYEQYFGPGTRLTVT.

The V call is TRBV11-2, the J call TRBJ1-1; 8 nucleotides match TRBD1. In germline, CDR1 is SGHAT, CDR2 FQNNGV. J was trimmed by 3 bases and V by 3 bases; bases with no gene match: 3. CDR3 length equals 14 residues. The CDR3 loop reads CASSLDRVYTEAFF. CDR3 bases: TGTGCCAGCAGCTTGGACAGGGTCTACACTGAAGCTTTCTTT.

The rearrangement joins TRBV3-1 (or the pseudogene TRBV3-2) to TRBJ2-1, with a tentative D call TRBD2 (6 bases). Germline V gives CDR1 LGHDT, CDR2 YNNKEL (reference sequence). This CDR3 is 13 amino acids long. The V end lost 0 bases, the J end lost 7 bases, and 7 bases lay between the germline ends. CDR3 sequence: CASSQDGGNEQFF. CDR3 sequence (DNA): TGTGCCAGCAGCCAAGATGGGGGGAATGAGCAGTTCTTC.

The rearrangement joins TRBV5-6 to TRBJ2-7, with 12 bases fitting TRBD1. The CDR3 has 17 amino acids. Germline V gene lookup returns CDR1 SGHDT and CDR2 YYEEEE. The J segment lost 2 bases and the V segment lost 5 bases, leaving 11 bases of the junction unmatched. The CDR3 region is CASRPGTGGGSTYEQYF. CDR3 nucleotides: TGTGCCAGCAGACCCGGGACAGGGGGCGGTAGCACCTACGAGCAGTACTTC.

CDR3 nucleotides: TGTGCCAGTAGTATCGGCGGCGGTCAGCCCCAGCATTTT. It codes for CASSIGGGQPQHF. The rearrangement links TRBV19 to TRBJ1-5; D remains ambiguous. The V end was cut by 3 bases, the J end by 6 bases, with 9 bases between. Germline V gene sequence: CDR1 LNHDA, CDR2 SQIVND (reference sequence). This CDR3 has 13 amino acids. The full variable domain, in which reference TRBV19 and TRBJ1-5 provide the parts outside the CDR3, is DGGITQSPKYLFRKEGQNVTLSCEQNLNHDAMYWYRQDPGQGLRLIYYSQIVNDFQKGDIAEGYSVSREKKESFPLTVTSAQKNPTAFYLCASSIGGGQPQHFGDGTRLSIL.

This CDR3 reads CASSVGAGGLEKLFF. Written as DNA, the CDR3 is TGTGCCAGCAGCGTAGGGGCAGGGGGCCTGGAAAAACTGTTTTTT. The chain joins TRBV9 to TRBJ1-4, with 8 bases aligning to TRBD1. The germline V gene has CDR1 SGDLS and CDR2 YYNGEE. V shed 0 bases, J shed 8 bases, and the junction held 6 bases outside the gene matches. The CDR3 contains 15 residues.